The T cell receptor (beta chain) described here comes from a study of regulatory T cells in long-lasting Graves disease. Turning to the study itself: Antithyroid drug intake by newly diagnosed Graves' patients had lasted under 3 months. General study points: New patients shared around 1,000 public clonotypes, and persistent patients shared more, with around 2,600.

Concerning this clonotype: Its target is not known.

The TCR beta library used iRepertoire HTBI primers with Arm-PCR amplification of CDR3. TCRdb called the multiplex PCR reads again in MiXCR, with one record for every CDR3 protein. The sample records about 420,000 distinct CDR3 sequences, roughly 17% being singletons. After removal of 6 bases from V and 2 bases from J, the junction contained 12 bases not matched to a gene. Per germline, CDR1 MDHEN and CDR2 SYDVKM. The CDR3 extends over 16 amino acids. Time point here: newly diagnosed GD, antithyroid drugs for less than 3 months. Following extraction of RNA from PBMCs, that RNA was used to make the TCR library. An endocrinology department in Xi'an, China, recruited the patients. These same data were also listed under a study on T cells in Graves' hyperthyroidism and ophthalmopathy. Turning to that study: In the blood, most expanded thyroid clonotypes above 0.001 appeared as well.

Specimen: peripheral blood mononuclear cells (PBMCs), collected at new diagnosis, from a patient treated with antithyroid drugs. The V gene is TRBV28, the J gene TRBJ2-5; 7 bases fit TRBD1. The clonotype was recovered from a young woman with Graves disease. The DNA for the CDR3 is TGTGCCAGCAGATACCGACAGGGCCTTAGGCAAGAGACCCAGTACTTC. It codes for CASRYRQGLRQETQYF.